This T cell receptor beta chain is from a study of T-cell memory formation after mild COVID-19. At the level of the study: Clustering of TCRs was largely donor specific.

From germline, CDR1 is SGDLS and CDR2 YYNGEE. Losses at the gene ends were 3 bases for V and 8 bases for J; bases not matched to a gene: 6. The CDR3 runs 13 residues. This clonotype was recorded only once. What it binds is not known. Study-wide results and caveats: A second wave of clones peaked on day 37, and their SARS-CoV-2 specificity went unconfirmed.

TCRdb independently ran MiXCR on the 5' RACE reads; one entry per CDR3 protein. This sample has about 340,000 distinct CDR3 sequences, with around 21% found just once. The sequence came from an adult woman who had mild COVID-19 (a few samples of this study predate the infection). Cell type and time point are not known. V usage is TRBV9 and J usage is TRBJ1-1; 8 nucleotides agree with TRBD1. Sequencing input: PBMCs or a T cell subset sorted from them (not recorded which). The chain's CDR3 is CASSAGQGVEAFF. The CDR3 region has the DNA TGTGCCAGCAGCGCAGGACAGGGCGTCGAAGCTTTCTTT.